The 18 T cell receptor beta chains reported below all come from one sample, sequenced in a study of blood T cell repertoires in COVID-19. The assay was immunoSEQ multiplex PCR, and TCRdb's table has in-frame clones only and misses some. The table records roughly 350,000 clones, roughly 89% of them present only once. Material: peripheral blood. Source of these receptors: a woman aged 18-29 years who had recovered from COVID-19.

This clone has just one count. The chain combines TRBV6-5 with TRBJ1-1, with D tentatively TRBD1 (6 bases). The V end lost 3 bases, the J end lost 3 bases, and 17 bases lay between the germline ends. From germline, CDR1 is MNHEY and CDR2 SVGAGI. The CDR3 sequence is 16 residues long. This CDR3 reads CASSYPGHKGDTEAFF. Here the CDR3 DNA reads TGTGCCAGCAGTTATCCGGGACATAAGGGCGACACTGAAGCTTTCTTT.

V and J are TRBV6-2 or TRBV6-3 and TRBJ2-5, with D maybe TRBD1 (5 bases). The CDR3 sequence is 15 residues long. Germline V gene lookup returns CDR1 MNHEY and CDR2 SVGEGT. Trimming took off 4 bases at V and 4 bases at J, with 16 bases between the two ends. Here the CDR3 reads CASSFRQLRGETQYF. CDR3 nucleotides: TGTGCCAGCAGTTTCCGACAGCTTCGAGGAGAGACCCAGTACTTC.

The chain uses TRBV7-2 and TRBJ2-1; D is ambiguous. CDR1 and CDR2 (germline): SGHTA, FQGNSA. The length of the CDR3 is 17 residues. The V and J ends lost 2 bases and 10 bases respectively, with 24 bases between them. The CDR3 region has the DNA TGTGCCAGCAGCTTAACTGCTTCAGCGCCACGTAAAGTGGAGCAGTTCTTC. This translates into CASSLTASAPRKVEQFF.

This chain joins TRBV9 and TRBJ1-6; D perhaps matches TRBD1 (5 bases). CDR1 SGDLS and CDR2 YYNGEE come from the germline V gene. This CDR3 spans 15 amino acids. Trimming stripped 3 bases from V and 7 bases from J, with 14 bases between. CDR3 in amino acids: CASSAVQGLNSPLHF. The CDR3 bases are TGTGCCAGCAGCGCCGTCCAGGGCTTGAATTCACCCCTCCACTTT. The full variable domain, with the rest looked up from reference TRBV9 and TRBJ1-6, is DSGVTQTPKHLITATGQRVTLRCSPRSGDLSVYWYQQSLDQGLQFLIQYYNGEERAKGNILERFSAQQFPDLHSELNLSSLELGDSALYFCASSAVQGLNSPLHFGNGTRLTVT.

This sequence joins TRBV6-2 or TRBV6-3 and TRBJ1-2, with unresolved D. V lost 0 bases and J lost 1, with 9 bases in between. The CDR3 runs 15 residues. Germline V gives CDR1 MNHEY, CDR2 SVGEGT. CDR3 bases: TGTGCCAGCAGTTACTCTCGCGAGGTTAACTATGGCTACACCTTC. This codes for CASSYSREVNYGYTF.

Comment on this clone: Different DNA sequences within this sample yield the same CDR3. V is TRBV7-9 and J is TRBJ1-6; D perhaps matches TRBD1 (6 bases). Trimming took 0 bases from V and 7 from J, leaving 7 bases between them. The CDR3 is 14 amino acids. Per the germline V gene, CDR1 is SEHNR and CDR2 is FQNEAQ (reference sequence). CDR3 loop: CASSLAQGNSPLHF. The CDR3 DNA is TGTGCCAGCAGCTTAGCACAGGGCAATTCACCCCTCCACTTT.

The chain recombines TRBV2 with TRBJ1-1; the D gene is possibly TRBD1 (5 bases). The V gene's germline CDR1 is SNHLY and CDR2 FYNNEI. This CDR3 is built from 12 residues. Trimming took off 7 bases at V and 3 bases at J, with 9 bases between the two ends. This CDR3 is CASTREDTEAFF. CDR3 sequence (DNA): TGTGCCAGCACCAGGGAGGACACTGAAGCTTTCTTT.

This chain connects TRBV10-3 to TRBJ2-1, with TRBD2 identical over 12 bases. Trimming took 5 bases from V and 3 from J; bases not matched to a gene: 2. The CDR3 is 15 residues long. The germline gives CDR1 ENHRY, CDR2 SYGVKD. Here the CDR3 reads CAISRTSGIYNEQFF. Here the CDR3 DNA reads TGTGCCATCAGTAGGACTAGCGGGATCTACAATGAGCAGTTCTTC.

The chain carries TRBV20-1 and TRBJ1-3, with no clear D. Germline V lookup: CDR1 DFQATT, CDR2 SNEGSKA (reference sequence). This CDR3 spans 11 amino acids. V was clipped by 1 base and J by 8 bases, with 6 bases between them. For the CDR3, the DNA is TGCAGTGCTAGAGTGGCGGACACCATATATTTT. Protein sequence: CSARVADTIYF.

The chain is built from TRBV11-2 and TRBJ2-1; weak D call: TRBD2 (5 bases). Germline V gene data show CDR1 as SGHAT and CDR2 as FQNNGV. The V end lost 2 bases, the J end lost 4 bases, and 9 bases lay between the germline ends. The CDR3 loop spans 14 amino acids. The CDR3 DNA sequence: TGTGCCAGCAGCTTAACTGGACTGTACAATGAGCAGTTCTTC. Translating it yields CASSLTGLYNEQFF.

The chain couples TRBV5-6 to TRBJ1-1; D is perhaps TRBD1 (5 bases). The CDR3 has 19 residues. V was trimmed by 4 bases and J by 4 bases, leaving 29 bases between them. CDR1 SGHDT and CDR2 YYEEEE come from the germline V gene. The CDR3 nucleotides are TGTGCCAGCAGCCCCCCTGTCCGAATGAGAGTGACAGTCGCCACTGAAGCTTTCTTT. Amino acids: CASSPPVRMRVTVATEAFF.

The genes are TRBV11-2 and TRBJ2-3, with D perhaps matching TRBD1 (6 bases). Looked up from germline, CDR1 is SGHAT and CDR2 is FQNNGV. The CDR3 extends over 18 amino acids. Trimming removed 8 bases from V and 0 bases from J, with 24 bases in between. CDR3 bases: TGTGCCAGCCGAACCATTAGACAGGAGATTTCTAGCACAGATACGCAGTATTTT. It encodes CASRTIRQEISSTDTQYF.

The rearrangement uses TRBV7-9 and TRBJ2-5, with 7 bases aligning to TRBD1. CDR3 length: 17 amino acids. With 2 bases clipped from V and 4 bases from J, the junction kept 13 bases outside the gene matches. Germline CDR1 reads SEHNR; CDR2 reads FQNEAQ (reference sequence). The CDR3 loop is CASSLSLRQGGGETQYF. The CDR3 DNA reads as TGTGCCAGCAGCTTATCCTTACGACAGGGCGGAGGAGAGACCCAGTACTTC.

The chain recombines TRBV19 with TRBJ1-3; 9 positions match TRBD1. The CDR3 is 15 residues long. CDR1 is LNHDA and CDR2 is SQIVND in the germline V gene (reference sequence). Unmatched junction bases numbered 5, after V lost 1 base and J lost 7 bases. CDR3 bases: TGTGCCAGTAGTATAGGAGGACAGGGGCCCAACACCATATATTTT. It yields the protein CASSIGGQGPNTIYF. Combining the CDR3 with reference TRBV19 and TRBJ1-3 gives the whole variable domain DGGITQSPKYLFRKEGQNVTLSCEQNLNHDAMYWYRQDPGQGLRLIYYSQIVNDFQKGDIAEGYSVSREKKESFPLTVTSAQKNPTAFYLCASSIGGQGPNTIYFGEGSWLTVV.

This chain uses TRBV5-6 with TRBJ2-7, with a weak D call TRBD2 (5 bases). Germline V gene sequence: CDR1 SGHDT, CDR2 YYEEEE. The CDR3 has 14 amino acids. Trimming pared 0 bases from V and 4 bases from J, leaving 11 bases between. The CDR3 DNA reads as TGTGCCAGCAGCTTGGCCCCCGAGGGATACGAGCAGTACGTC. This codes for CASSLAPEGYEQYV.

V and J are TRBV5-5 and TRBJ1-1; D remains unclear. The germline V gene has CDR1 SGHKS and CDR2 YYEKEE (reference sequence). V was clipped by 4 bases and J by 11 bases, with 18 bases between them. This CDR3 contains 13 residues. In nucleotides, the CDR3 is TGTGCCAGCAGCCGGGAGGGTAATAATCGTGCTTTCTTT. It translates to CASSREGNNRAFF. The full variable domain, with the rest looked up from reference TRBV5-5 and TRBJ1-1, is DAGVTQSPTHLIKTRGQQVTLRCSPISGHKSVSWYQQVLGQGPQFIFQYYEKEERGRGNFPDRFSARQFPNYSSELNVNALLLGDSALYLCASSREGNNRAFFGQGTRLTVV.

This clone has just one count. The chain carries TRBV30 and TRBJ1-3, with D unresolved. Looked up from germline, CDR1 is GTSNPN and CDR2 is SVGIG (reference sequence). Trimming pared 0 bases from V and 0 bases from J, leaving 3 bases between. The CDR3 sequence is 13 residues long. CDR3 loop: CAWSVYSGNTIYF. The CDR3 DNA reads TGTGCCTGGAGTGTATACTCTGGAAACACCATATATTTT.

The chain is built from TRBV15 and TRBJ2-3; 7 bases align to TRBD2. This CDR3 has 17 amino acids. Trimming at V came to 3 bases and at J to 7 bases, leaving 16 bases not matched to a gene. CDR1 and CDR2 (germline): LNHNV, YYDKDF (reference sequence). In DNA form, the CDR3 reads TGTGCCACCAGCAGGACTCCACGGGGGAGGGCCCCAAATACGCAGTATTTT. It specifies CATSRTPRGRAPNTQYF.